These 31 T cell receptor beta chains were sequenced from one sample in a study of control samples from healthy donors and cancer patients. TCRdb's table, derived via immunoSEQ multiplex PCR, lists solely in-frame clones and lacks some. The sample consists of tens of thousands of clones, roughly 92% of them appearing once. Source material: blood. The receptors originated from a man between 25 and 39 years old in good health.

The chain links TRBV7-2 to TRBJ1-1, with D hard to call. The CDR3 loop spans 12 amino acids. V lost 2 bases and J lost 6, with 7 bases in between. Germline V lookup: CDR1 SGHTA, CDR2 FQGNSA. CDR3 protein: CASSLQPPEAFF. CDR3 bases: TGTGCCAGCAGCTTACAGCCCCCTGAAGCTTTCTTT.

The V gene is TRBV21-1, the J gene TRBJ2-2; TRBD2, as called in the table, went unchecked against the DNA. TRBV21-1 is reported as a pseudogene. The CDR3 has 19 amino acids. The CDR3 loop is CASSKAGCGVLADTGELFF. Here the CDR3 DNA reads TGTGCCAGCAGCAAAGCCGGGTGTGGAGTACTAGCGGATACCGGGGAGCTGTTTTTT.

This clone has a handful of counts. This chain connects TRBV19 to TRBJ2-5; D is uncertain. Trimming removed 1 base at V and 2 bases at J, with 11 bases between. The CDR3 spans 15 residues. CDR1 is LNHDA and CDR2 is SQIVND in the germline V gene (reference sequence). CDR3 protein: CASSIGANVQETQYF. CDR3 bases: TGTGCCAGTAGTATAGGGGCGAACGTACAAGAGACCCAGTACTTC.

This chain joins TRBV4-2 and TRBJ2-2, with no clear D. The CDR3 runs 16 residues. The germline V gene encodes CDR1 LGHNA and CDR2 YNFKEQ. The germline V and J ends were trimmed by 0 bases and 3 bases, with 11 bases remaining between them. This CDR3 is CASSQEVDTYTGELFF. For the CDR3, the DNA is TGTGCCAGCAGCCAAGAGGTTGACACTTACACCGGGGAGCTGTTTTTT.

J is TRBJ2-3 and V is TRBV4-2; TRBD2 might be the D (6 bases). Trimming shortened V by 2 bases and J by 4 bases, and 13 bases separated the two germline ends. There are 15 residues in the CDR3. CDR1 and CDR2 from the germline V gene are LGHNA and YNFKEQ. CDR3 amino acids: CASSQMTGAADTQYF. CDR3 DNA: TGTGCCAGCAGCCAAATGACGGGAGCGGCAGATACGCAGTATTTT.

V gene TRBV12-3 or TRBV12-4 combines with J gene TRBJ1-5, with 7 positions matching TRBD1. V shed 5 bases and J 6 bases; nucleotides not matched to a gene: 4. This CDR3 is 13 amino acids long. The CDR3 coding sequence is TGTGCCAGCAGTCAACAGGGGTCTCAGCCCCAGCATTTT. Amino acids: CASSQQGSQPQHF.

This sequence joins TRBV7-8 and TRBJ2-4; 7 bases line up with TRBD1. V shed 5 bases, J shed 2 bases, and the junction held 6 bases outside the gene matches. This CDR3 comprises 15 residues. The germline CDR1 and CDR2 sequences are SGHVS and FQNEAQ. The CDR3 spells CASSHDRVSKNIQYF. The CDR3 bases are TGTGCCAGCAGCCACGACAGGGTCTCCAAAAACATTCAGTACTTC.

The chain is built from TRBV14 and TRBJ2-2; the match to TRBD2 covers 7 bases. The CDR3 consists of 13 residues. Germline trimming cut 6 bases from V and 7 bases from J; bases unmatched to any gene: 5. CDR1 is SGHDN, CDR2 FVKESK, per germline. The CDR3 protein is CASRGTTRGELFF. The CDR3, as DNA: TGTGCCAGCAGGGGGACTACTCGCGGGGAGCTGTTTTTT.

The chain carries TRBV5-1 and TRBJ1-6; D gene uncertain. V was pared by 0 bases and J by 7 bases, with 8 bases between. The CDR3 extends over 14 amino acids. Germline CDR1 is SGHRS and CDR2 is YFSETQ. This CDR3 reads CASSLEDGNSPLHF. CDR3 nucleotide sequence: TGCGCCAGCAGCTTGGAGGATGGGAATTCACCCCTCCACTTT. Based on the CDR3 plus reference TRBV5-1 and TRBJ1-6, the full variable domain is KAGVTQTPRYLIKTRGQQVTLSCSPISGHRSVSWYQQTPGQGLQFLFEYFSETQRNKGNFPGRFSGRQFSNSRSEMNVSTLELGDSALYLCASSLEDGNSPLHFGNGTRLTVT.

This chain links TRBV19 with TRBJ1-1; D possibly corresponds to TRBD1 (6 bases). Germline values: CDR1 LNHDA, CDR2 SQIVND (reference sequence). The CDR3 covers 14 residues. The V end lost 5 bases, the J end lost 4 bases, and 14 bases lay between the germline ends. The DNA for the CDR3 is TGTGCCAGTAGTTTCCGGACAGAGACCACTGAAGCTTTCTTT. Encoded protein: CASSFRTETTEAFF.

This chain connects TRBV5-1 to TRBJ1-3; 7 nucleotides line up with TRBD1. Losses at the gene ends were 4 bases for V and 4 bases for J; bases not matched to a gene: 11. The CDR3 is 16 amino acids. Germline CDR1 is SGHRS and CDR2 is YFSETQ. Written as DNA, the CDR3 is TGCGCCAGCAGCCTGGACAGGCCTCAAGGGGGAAACACCATATATTTT. Protein: CASSLDRPQGGNTIYF.

The rearrangement links TRBV11-2 to TRBJ2-1; 11 bases align to TRBD2. From germline, CDR1 is SGHAT and CDR2 FQNNGV. V trimming: 6 bases; J trimming: 8 bases; junction bases outside the gene matches: 9. The CDR3 sequence is 15 residues long. The CDR3 bases are TGTGCCAGCAGAGCCACTAGCGGGAGAGGGGATGAGCAGTTCTTC. It yields the protein CASRATSGRGDEQFF.

J is TRBJ2-3 and V is TRBV6-5; 9 bases fit TRBD2. The germline CDR1 and CDR2 sequences are MNHEY and SVGAGI. CDR3 length: 13 amino acids. Losses at the gene ends were 6 bases for V and 9 bases for J; bases not matched to a gene: 7. In DNA form, the CDR3 reads TGTGCCAGCAGCGAGCGGGAGGCTCAGACGCAGTATTTT. The encoded protein is CASSEREAQTQYF.

This clone occurred once. The J gene is TRBJ2-7, the V gene TRBV5-4, with 7 bases matching TRBD2. Germline CDR1 and CDR2: SGHNT and YYREEE (reference sequence). This CDR3 spans 15 amino acids. Germline trimming cut 1 base from V and 2 bases from J; bases unmatched to any gene: 6. CDR3 DNA: TGTGCCAGCAGCTTGAAGGCTAGCGGAACCTACGAGCAGTACTTC. Its protein product is CASSLKASGTYEQYF. The entire variable domain, with the rest obtained from reference TRBV5-4 and TRBJ2-7, is as follows: ETGVTQSPTHLIKTRGQQVTLRCSSQSGHNTVSWYQQALGQGPQFIFQYYREEENGRGNFPPRFSGLQFPNYSSELNVNALELDDSALYLCASSLKASGTYEQYFGPGTRLTVT.

This clone occurred once. The V gene is TRBV7-8, the J gene TRBJ1-6; D is perhaps TRBD1 (5 bases). This CDR3 comprises 14 residues. V was pared by 3 bases and J by 8 bases, with 11 bases between. Looked up from germline, CDR1 is SGHVS and CDR2 is FQNEAQ. The CDR3 DNA follows: TGTGCCAGCAGCTTGGGGGGGTTTGATTCACCCCTCCACTTT. Its translation is CASSLGGFDSPLHF.

This clone occurred once. This sequence joins TRBV6-8 and TRBJ1-5; no definite D call. CDR3 size: 18 residues. Germline V CDR1 and CDR2: MNHGY, SAAAGT. V lost 5 bases, J lost 2 bases, and 22 bases lay in between. The DNA for the CDR3 is TGTGCCAGCAGTCACCCGGACCGAACCCCCGGGCGCAATCAGCCCCAGCATTTT. Amino acid sequence: CASSHPDRTPGRNQPQHF.

This chain's CDR3 is CASTWRADTEAFF. The CDR3 DNA is TGTGCCAGTACCTGGAGAGCTGACACTGAAGCTTTCTTT. The gene calls are TRBV19 and TRBJ1-1; D unclear. V gave up 7 bases and J gave up 3 bases, with 12 bases separating them. Germline CDR1 and CDR2: LNHDA and SQIVND (reference sequence). CDR3 length: 13 residues.

In regard to this clone: The sample contains more than one DNA sequence encoding this CDR3. This chain links TRBV5-1 with TRBJ2-2; a weak D match, TRBD2 (5 bases). Trimming cost V 5 bases and J 6 bases, with 17 bases left between them. Germline assignment: CDR1 SGHRS and CDR2 YFSETQ. CDR3 length: 15 residues. This chain's CDR3 is CASRWGREGAGELFF. CDR3 DNA: TGCGCCAGCAGGTGGGGTCGAGAGGGAGCCGGGGAGCTGTTTTTT.

V gene TRBV7-9 combines with J gene TRBJ1-1; D is possibly TRBD1 (5 bases). Per the germline V gene, CDR1 is SEHNR and CDR2 is FQNEAQ (reference sequence). This CDR3 has 14 amino acids. The germline V and J ends were trimmed by 5 bases and 2 bases, with 12 bases remaining between them. For the CDR3, the DNA is TGTGCCAGCAGCCCGGGACGGACTAACACTGAAGCTTTCTTT. It codes for CASSPGRTNTEAFF.

The V gene is TRBV7-2, the J gene TRBJ1-3, with D perhaps TRBD1 (6 bases). CDR3 length equals 15 residues. V lost 5 bases, J lost 0 bases, and 11 bases lay in between. Per the germline V gene, CDR1 is SGHTA and CDR2 is FQGNSA. The CDR3 loop is CASSRTGASGNTIYF. DNA of the CDR3: TGTGCCAGCAGCCGGACGGGGGCCTCTGGAAACACCATATATTTT. The full variable domain, its missing parts supplied by reference TRBV7-2 and TRBJ1-3, is GAGVSQSPSNKVTEKGKDVELRCDPISGHTALYWYRQSLGQGLEFLIYFQGNSAPDKSGLPSDRFSAERTGGSVSTLTIQRTQQEDSAVYLCASSRTGASGNTIYFGEGSWLTVV.

This clone was observed a single time. The genes are TRBV6-7 and TRBJ1-4; the D is unclear. TRBV6-7 is given ORF status, its function remaining uncertain. Between the trimmed V and J ends, which lost 6 bases and 0 bases, there was a span of 14 bases. The CDR3 is 16 residues long. The CDR3 DNA follows: TGTGCCAGCAGCCGAATTACAGAGACAACTAATGAAAAACTGTTTTTT. This translates into CASSRITETTNEKLFF.

This chain joins TRBV18 and TRBJ1-2, with TRBD1 as a possible D gene (5 bases). CDR3 length equals 13 residues. Trimming took 3 bases from V and 2 from J, leaving 7 bases between them. Germline V gives CDR1 KGHSH, CDR2 LQKENI. The CDR3 spells CASSPDRNYGYTF. CDR3 DNA: TGTGCCAGCTCACCCGACAGAAACTATGGCTACACCTTC. Based on the CDR3 plus reference TRBV18 and TRBJ1-2, the full variable domain is NAGVMQNPRHLVRRRGQEARLRCSPMKGHSHVYWYRQLPEEGLKFMVYLQKENIIDESGMPKERFSAEFPKEGPSILRIQQVVRGDSAAYFCASSPDRNYGYTFGSGTRLTVV.

V usage is TRBV28 and J usage is TRBJ2-1; TRBD1 might be the D (6 bases). Trimming pared 3 bases from V and 7 bases from J, leaving 13 bases between. In germline, CDR1 is MDHEN, CDR2 SYDVKM. This CDR3 comprises 14 residues. CDR3 sequence reads: CASSFSGVLNEQFF. The CDR3 DNA follows: TGTGCCAGCAGTTTCTCAGGGGTCCTAAATGAGCAGTTCTTC.

This clone was seen just once. The chain recombines TRBV6-5 with TRBJ2-3, with D perhaps matching TRBD2 (6 bases). From germline, CDR1 is MNHEY and CDR2 SVGAGI. The CDR3 is 14 amino acids. With 6 bases removed from V and 1 base from J, the gap between germline ends came to 11 bases. CDR3 region: CASRSPGGTDTQYF. For the CDR3, the DNA is TGTGCCAGCAGGTCCCCGGGGGGCACAGATACGCAGTATTTT.

V and J are TRBV6-5 and TRBJ2-2; D ambiguous. Germline CDR1 and CDR2: MNHEY and SVGAGI. Trimming removed 7 bases from V and 1 base from J, with 10 bases in between. CDR3 size: 14 residues. In DNA form, the CDR3 reads TGTGCCAGCACAGGCGGTATGAACACCGGGGAGCTGTTTTTT. Translating it yields CASTGGMNTGELFF.

The rearrangement uses TRBV2 and TRBJ2-3, with D perhaps TRBD2 (6 bases). V gave up 4 bases and J gave up 6 bases, with 17 bases separating them. The CDR3 sequence is 15 residues long. Germline lookup yields CDR1 SNHLY and CDR2 FYNNEI. The CDR3 region has the DNA TGTGCCAGCAGTGGGGGATCGGGAGAATACGATACGCAGTATTTT. It yields the protein CASSGGSGEYDTQYF.

The chain employs TRBV3-1 (or the pseudogene TRBV3-2) and TRBJ1-5; 9 bases are shared with TRBD1. Trimming cost V 1 base and J 2 bases; bases outside gene matches: 0. CDR1 and CDR2 from the germline V gene are LGHDT and YNNKEL (reference sequence). The CDR3 totals 15 residues. The CDR3 DNA follows: TGTGCCAGCAGCCAAGGGACAGGGGGCAATCAGCCCCAGCATTTT. Translating it yields CASSQGTGGNQPQHF.

V is TRBV24-1 and J is TRBJ1-1; D might be TRBD1 (6 bases). The CDR3 is made up of 13 amino acids. The germline V and J ends were trimmed by 4 bases and 4 bases, with 9 bases remaining between them. Germline assignment: CDR1 KGHDR and CDR2 SFDVKD. CDR3 loop: CATSDTGSTEAFF. Written as DNA, the CDR3 is TGTGCCACCAGTGACACAGGGAGCACTGAAGCTTTCTTT.

The chain employs TRBV30 and TRBJ1-2; D gene ambiguous. The CDR3 runs to 13 residues. Germline V gene sequence: CDR1 GTSNPN, CDR2 SVGIG (reference sequence). Trimming cost V 3 bases and J 3 bases, with 11 bases left between them. The CDR3 sequence is CAWSRSDDYGYTF. The CDR3, as DNA: TGTGCCTGGAGCCGGTCGGACGACTATGGCTACACCTTC.

The chain has TRBV18 and TRBJ2-1; D gene unclear. Between the trimmed V and J ends, which lost 0 bases and 4 bases, there was a span of 13 bases. CDR3 size: 16 residues. In germline, CDR1 is KGHSH, CDR2 LQKENI. CDR3 in DNA: TGTGCCAGCTCACCACCAGGATTAGGGCGGTACAATGAGCAGTTCTTC. It is translated as CASSPPGLGRYNEQFF. The full variable domain, its missing parts supplied by reference TRBV18 and TRBJ2-1, is NAGVMQNPRHLVRRRGQEARLRCSPMKGHSHVYWYRQLPEEGLKFMVYLQKENIIDESGMPKERFSAEFPKEGPSILRIQQVVRGDSAAYFCASSPPGLGRYNEQFFGPGTRLTVL.

The chain recombines TRBV30 with TRBJ1-3, with D tentatively TRBD1 (6 bases). The germline V gene encodes CDR1 GTSNPN and CDR2 SVGIG (reference sequence). This CDR3 comprises 15 residues. V gave up 1 base and J gave up 4 bases, with 14 bases separating them. In DNA form, the CDR3 reads TGTGCCTGGAGTGAGATACCCGGGGGCGGAAACACCATATATTTT. It codes for CAWSEIPGGGNTIYF.